This T cell receptor (beta chain) comes out of a study of control samples from healthy donors and cancer patients (dated by TCRdb to 2018 to 2021). Note on this clone: There is no known antigen for this receptor. One end of the junction fails to match germline, which may point to a read error.

The CDR3 starts with the cysteine, ends with the phenylalanine, and has 13 residues. Left in the record is the CDR3 DNA by itself, 39 bases read in frame from the first base. CDR1 and CDR2 (SQVTM, ANQGSEA) derive from the germline V gene. Library creation used the immunoSEQ multiplex PCR assay. The table was pulled from immuneACCESS by TCRdb, which kept in-frame rearrangements only. Such tables lose some clones; where checked, under half of the loss comes from unresolved V genes, and the rest has no known cause. The sample profile shows about 61,000 clones; almost 90% of them were found once. The ten largest clones take up roughly 5.6% of the sample.

The chain is assembled from TRBV29-1 and TRBJ2-7, with 8 middle bases fitting TRBD1. This TCR was sampled from a man aged 60-69 years with colorectal cancer. Sequenced sample: PBMCs. The CDR3 protein sequence reads: CSVEGTGGYEQYF. The DNA sequence follows: TGCAGCGTCGAAGGGACAGGCGGATACGAGCAGTACTTC.